This T cell receptor beta chain was captured by sequencing in a study of shared clonotypes between healthy human individuals. Findings and caveats of the study: Donors were few, which limited the genetic and exposure-history diversity represented. Sequencing of the sorted subsets was shown by rarefaction to be incomplete despite large depth. Clonotypes shared by all four donors outscored non-shared clonotypes in generation probability.

Assay: immunoSEQ multiplex PCR; the TCRdb copy retains only in-frame clones and omits some. The sample has 1.4 million or so clones; about 98.5% are singletons. On this clone: Its antigen is undetermined.

The CDR3 consists of 14 residues. Looked up from germline, CDR1 is MDHEN and CDR2 is SYDVKM. The V end was cut by 3 bases, the J end by 0 bases, with 6 bases between. This rearrangement joins TRBV28 to TRBJ1-3, with D unclear. Source material: naive CD4+ T cells sorted from blood. Specified subset: CD45RA+ positively selected. The receptor's source is a man aged 25-40 years in good health. The CDR3 sequence: CASSFADSGNTIYF. CDR3 DNA: TGTGCCAGCAGTTTCGCTGACTCTGGAAACACCATATATTTT. The entire variable domain, with the rest obtained from reference TRBV28 and TRBJ1-3, is as follows: DVKVTQSSRYLVKRTGEKVFLECVQDMDHENMFWYRQDPGLGLRLIYFSYDVKMKEKGDIPEGYSVSREKKERFSLILESASTNQTSMYLCASSFADSGNTIYFGEGSWLTVV.